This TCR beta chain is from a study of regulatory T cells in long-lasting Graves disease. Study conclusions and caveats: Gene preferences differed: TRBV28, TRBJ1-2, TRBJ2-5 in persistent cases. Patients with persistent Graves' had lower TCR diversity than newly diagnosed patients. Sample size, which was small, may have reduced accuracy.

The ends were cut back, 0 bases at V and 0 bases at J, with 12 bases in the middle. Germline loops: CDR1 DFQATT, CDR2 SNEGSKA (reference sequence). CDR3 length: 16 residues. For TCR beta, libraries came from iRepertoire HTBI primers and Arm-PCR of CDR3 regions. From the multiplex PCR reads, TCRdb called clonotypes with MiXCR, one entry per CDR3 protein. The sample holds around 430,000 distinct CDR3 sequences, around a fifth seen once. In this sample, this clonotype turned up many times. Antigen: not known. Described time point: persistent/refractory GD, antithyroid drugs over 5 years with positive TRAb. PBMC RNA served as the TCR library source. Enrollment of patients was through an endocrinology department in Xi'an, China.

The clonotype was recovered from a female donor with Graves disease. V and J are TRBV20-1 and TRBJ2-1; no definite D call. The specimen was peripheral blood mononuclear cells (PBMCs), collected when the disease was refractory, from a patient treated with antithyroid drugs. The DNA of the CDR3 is TGCAGTGCTAGAGATGGTATCCGAAGCTCCTACAATGAGCAGTTCTTC. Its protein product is CSARDGIRSSYNEQFF.